The 28 T cell receptor beta chains reported below all come from one sample, sequenced in a study of T cell responses to AZD1222 COVID-19 vaccine. Libraries were prepared by immunoSEQ multiplex PCR; TCRdb keeps only in-frame clonotypes and omits some of them. The profile shows roughly 200,000 clones, 85% to 90% of them singletons. The source material was peripheral blood, sampled on day 0 of AZD1222 vaccination. Receptor source: an adult in good health.

This chain links TRBV9 with TRBJ2-5; 7 bases are shared with TRBD2. The V segment lost 0 bases and the J segment 2 bases; nucleotides outside the gene matches: 4. Germline CDR1 is SGDLS and CDR2 is YYNGEE. CDR3 length equals 15 residues. The CDR3 DNA follows: TGTGCCAGCAGCGTAGGTCAGGGACTACAAGAGACCCAGTACTTC. Its protein product is CASSVGQGLQETQYF.

The rearrangement joins TRBV9 to TRBJ2-1; D unclear. Per the germline V gene, CDR1 is SGDLS and CDR2 is YYNGEE. There are 16 residues in the CDR3. Deletions cut 0 bases from V and 0 bases from J, with 10 bases between. The chain's CDR3 is CASSVGVLSSYNEQFF. CDR3 coding DNA: TGTGCCAGCAGCGTAGGGGTGCTCAGCTCCTACAATGAGCAGTTCTTC.

The chain combines TRBV5-1 with TRBJ1-6; 9 bases agree with TRBD1. Trimming cost V 4 bases and J 7 bases; bases outside gene matches: 6. Germline values: CDR1 SGHRS, CDR2 YFSETQ. The CDR3 spans 15 residues. CDR3 sequence (DNA): TGCGCCAGCAGCCACGGACAGGGGAAGAATTCACCCCTCCACTTT. This codes for CASSHGQGKNSPLHF. The full variable domain, with the rest looked up from reference TRBV5-1 and TRBJ1-6, is KAGVTQTPRYLIKTRGQQVTLSCSPISGHRSVSWYQQTPGQGLQFLFEYFSETQRNKGNFPGRFSGRQFSNSRSEMNVSTLELGDSALYLCASSHGQGKNSPLHFGNGTRLTVT.

This clone was recorded once. The DNA for the CDR3 is TGTGCCAGCAGCTTGGGGGACGTGGGCACTGAAGCTTTCTTT. Amino acids: CASSLGDVGTEAFF. The chain is built from TRBV5-4 and TRBJ1-1, with D perhaps matching TRBD1 (5 bases). V was cut by 0 bases and J by 4 bases, with 10 bases left in between. Germline V gene data show CDR1 as SGHNT and CDR2 as YYREEE (reference sequence). The CDR3 extends over 14 amino acids.

The chain employs TRBV2 and TRBJ2-7, with no clear D. CDR1 is SNHLY and CDR2 is FYNNEI in the germline V gene. The germline V and J ends were trimmed by 6 bases and 2 bases, with 5 bases remaining between them. CDR3 length: 11 amino acids. The CDR3, as DNA: TGTGCCAGCAGGGACGCCTACGAGCAGTACTTC. Residues: CASRDAYEQYF.

This sequence joins TRBV9 and TRBJ2-3; D possibly corresponds to TRBD1 (6 bases). Looked up from germline, CDR1 is SGDLS and CDR2 is YYNGEE. There are 13 residues in the CDR3. The V gene lost 3 bases and the J gene lost 5 bases, with 10 bases spanning the gap. CDR3 DNA: TGTGCCAGCAGCGGAAGGGGGATAGATACGCAGTATTTT. It encodes CASSGRGIDTQYF.

This clone showed up just once. Other nucleotide sequences from this sample produce the same CDR3. The chain combines TRBV3-1 (or the pseudogene TRBV3-2) with TRBJ1-4; D remains ambiguous. Trimming took 3 bases from V and 7 from J, leaving 9 bases between them. The CDR3 has 13 residues. The V gene's germline CDR1 is LGHDT and CDR2 YNNKEL (reference sequence). The CDR3 bases are TGTGCCAGCAGCCAGGGATGGGGTGAAAAACTGTTTTTT. Protein product: CASSQGWGEKLFF.

The chain combines TRBV3-1 (or the pseudogene TRBV3-2) with TRBJ2-5; D gene ambiguous. The CDR3 sequence is 14 residues long. V lost 2 bases and J lost 3, with 10 bases in between. The germline CDR1 and CDR2 sequences are LGHDT and YNNKEL (reference sequence). CDR3 sequence (DNA): TGTGCCAGCAGCCAACACGGACCGGAAGAGACCCAGTACTTC. This translates into CASSQHGPEETQYF.

The rearrangement uses TRBV19 and TRBJ2-1; either TRBD1 or TRBD2 may fit D (5 bases each). This CDR3 is built from 11 residues. Trimming pared 9 bases from V and 7 bases from J, leaving 10 bases between. Germline V gene lookup returns CDR1 LNHDA and CDR2 SQIVND (reference sequence). Written as DNA, the CDR3 is TGTGCCAGCACCTGGGGGAATGAGCAGTTCTTC. It codes for CASTWGNEQFF. The entire variable domain, with the rest obtained from reference TRBV19 and TRBJ2-1, is as follows: DGGITQSPKYLFRKEGQNVTLSCEQNLNHDAMYWYRQDPGQGLRLIYYSQIVNDFQKGDIAEGYSVSREKKESFPLTVTSAQKNPTAFYLCASTWGNEQFFGPGTRLTVL.

The chain couples TRBV6-5 to TRBJ2-3, with D perhaps matching TRBD1 (6 bases). Trimming left V 5 bases short and J 4 bases short, with 16 bases between. This CDR3 has 15 amino acids. The germline CDR1 and CDR2 sequences are MNHEY and SVGAGI. The CDR3 DNA follows: TGTGCCAGCAGTCCTACACAGGGACGGCCAGATACGCAGTATTTT. Translating it yields CASSPTQGRPDTQYF.

The DNA of the CDR3 is TGCGCCAGCATTGACAGGGAGGGGTATAGCAATCAGCCCCAGCATTTT. Its translation is CASIDREGYSNQPQHF. V usage is TRBV10-1 and J usage is TRBJ1-5; the match to TRBD1 covers 7 bases. Germline V lookup: CDR1 WNHNN, CDR2 SYGVQD (reference sequence). CDR3 length: 16 amino acids. The V gene end was trimmed by 7 bases and the J gene end by 0 bases; junction bases not matched to a gene: 9.

The V and J genes are TRBV9 and TRBJ1-1, with 12 positions matching TRBD1. CDR1 SGDLS and CDR2 YYNGEE come from the germline V gene. J gave up 1 base and V 0 bases, and 13 bases lay outside the gene matches. This CDR3 has 20 residues. CDR3 nucleotides: TGTGCCAGCAGCGTAGCGGGGGGACAGGGGGCGTGGGGCGAGAACACTGAAGCTTTCTTT. It specifies CASSVAGGQGAWGENTEAFF.

V gene TRBV7-6 combines with J gene TRBJ2-3, with D tentatively TRBD2 (5 bases). The CDR3 contains 16 residues. The germline gives CDR1 SGHVS, CDR2 FNYEAQ. Trimming removed 1 base from V and 2 bases from J, with 13 bases in between. This CDR3 reads CASSLGSGNPTDTQYF. The CDR3 nucleotides are TGTGCCAGCAGCTTAGGCTCGGGGAATCCCACAGATACGCAGTATTTT.

This chain joins TRBV7-9 and TRBJ2-7, with D possibly matching TRBD1 (7 bases). Trimming left V 1 base short and J 4 bases short, with 14 bases between. Germline V lookup: CDR1 SEHNR, CDR2 FQNEAQ (reference sequence). The CDR3 length is 15 residues. The CDR3 loop is CASSLVQGGRYEQYF. The CDR3 DNA follows: TGTGCCAGCAGCTTAGTTCAGGGGGGAAGGTACGAGCAGTACTTC.

The rearrangement uses TRBV9 and TRBJ2-2, with D maybe TRBD2 (5 bases). The ends were cut back, 0 bases at V and 4 bases at J, with 10 bases in the middle. The CDR3 extends over 15 amino acids. The germline gives CDR1 SGDLS, CDR2 YYNGEE. The CDR3 DNA sequence: TGTGCCAGCAGCGTAGGATCTAGCCCCACCGGGGAGCTGTTTTTT. It codes for CASSVGSSPTGELFF. Full variable domain (missing parts from reference TRBV9 and TRBJ2-2): DSGVTQTPKHLITATGQRVTLRCSPRSGDLSVYWYQQSLDQGLQFLIQYYNGEERAKGNILERFSAQQFPDLHSELNLSSLELGDSALYFCASSVGSSPTGELFFGEGSRLTVL.

The chain joins TRBV18 to TRBJ1-4; 8 bases map to TRBD1. This CDR3 is 16 amino acids long. V was pared by 3 bases and J by 10 bases, with 13 bases of the junction left unmatched. Germline V gene lookup returns CDR1 KGHSH and CDR2 LQKENI. CDR3 region: CASSPGQASLGTKLFF. The CDR3 nucleotides are TGTGCCAGCTCACCGGGACAGGCCAGTTTGGGGACAAAACTGTTTTTT.

The chain carries TRBV7-2 and TRBJ1-1; no clear D gene. Deletions cut 1 base from V and 5 bases from J, with 8 bases between. The CDR3 sequence is 13 residues long. Germline CDR1 and CDR2: SGHTA and FQGNSA. The CDR3 coding sequence is TGTGCCAGCAGCTTAGGCCCGAGGACTGAAGCTTTCTTT. Translation gives CASSLGPRTEAFF.

The V call is TRBV3-1 (or the pseudogene TRBV3-2), the J call TRBJ1-2; weak D call: TRBD1 (5 bases). This CDR3 has 16 residues. Germline CDR1 reads LGHDT; CDR2 reads YNNKEL (reference sequence). V was shortened by 0 bases and J by 2 bases, with 13 bases between the two germline ends. CDR3 amino acids: CASSQDAGGSNYGYTF. The CDR3 nucleotides read TGTGCCAGCAGCCAAGATGCGGGGGGGTCAAACTATGGCTACACCTTC.

Points on this clone: Other DNA sequences of this sample code for an identical CDR3. V and J are TRBV4-1 and TRBJ2-5, with TRBD1 matching 7 bases. With V trimmed by 0 bases and J by 5 bases, 6 bases remained unmatched. In germline, CDR1 is MGHRA, CDR2 YSYEKL. This CDR3 has 15 residues. CDR3 DNA: TGCGCCAGCAGCCAAGATGGAAGGGGGCGGGAGACCCAGTACTTC. This gives the protein CASSQDGRGRETQYF.

This rearrangement joins TRBV5-5 to TRBJ2-1; D not certain. Looked up from germline, CDR1 is SGHKS and CDR2 is YYEKEE (reference sequence). The CDR3 consists of 14 residues. With 0 bases removed from V and 0 bases from J, the gap between germline ends came to 4 bases. The CDR3 DNA sequence: TGTGCCAGCAGCTTGGTGAGCTCCTACAATGAGCAGTTCTTC. Residues: CASSLVSSYNEQFF.

J is TRBJ1-2 and V is TRBV6-5; possible D gene TRBD1, 6 bases. Germline CDR1 reads MNHEY; CDR2 reads SVGAGI. Trimming shortened V by 7 bases and J by 6 bases, and 18 bases separated the two germline ends. CDR3 length equals 14 residues. The CDR3 protein is CASILTGARDGYTF. CDR3 sequence (DNA): TGTGCCAGCATTCTAACGGGGGCCCGGGATGGCTACACCTTC.

This clone was picked up a small number of times. The genes are TRBV10-3 and TRBJ2-7; no firm D call. The CDR3 runs to 14 residues. CDR1 ENHRY and CDR2 SYGVKD come from the germline V gene. Trimming cost V 3 bases and J 0 bases, with 9 bases left between them. The CDR3 nucleotides are TGTGCCATCAGTGATGGCATCCTCTCCTACGAGCAGTACTTC. Protein sequence: CAISDGILSYEQYF.

This chain joins TRBV5-1 and TRBJ2-3, with D possibly being TRBD2 (5 bases). V was pared by 1 base and J by 1 base, with 10 bases between. Looked up from germline, CDR1 is SGHRS and CDR2 is YFSETQ. The CDR3 sequence is 15 residues long. The CDR3 region is CASSLLGRRTDTQYF. CDR3 bases: TGCGCCAGCAGCTTGCTGGGGAGACGCACAGATACGCAGTATTTT.

This sequence joins TRBV2 and TRBJ2-7; tentative D call: TRBD2 (5 bases). The germline V and J ends were trimmed by 4 bases and 5 bases, with 12 bases remaining between them. The germline gives CDR1 SNHLY, CDR2 FYNNEI. The length of the CDR3 is 13 residues. The chain's CDR3 is CASSGGLLHEQYF. In DNA form, the CDR3 reads TGTGCCAGCAGTGGCGGGCTACTCCACGAGCAGTACTTC.

CDR3 residues: CASSSGPVRGGKNIQYF. CDR3 nucleotides: TGTGCCAGCAGCTCTGGACCGGTCAGGGGGGGCAAAAACATTCAGTACTTC. The V call is TRBV7-9, the J call TRBJ2-4; D tentatively fits TRBD1 or TRBD2 (7 bases each). The length of the CDR3 is 17 residues. Germline assignment: CDR1 SEHNR and CDR2 FQNEAQ (reference sequence). Deletions cut 4 bases from V and 3 bases from J, with 19 bases between.

The chain links TRBV10-3 to TRBJ1-6; 7 bases line up with TRBD1. This CDR3 comprises 13 residues. Germline V gene data show CDR1 as ENHRY and CDR2 as SYGVKD. The V gene end was trimmed by 10 bases and the J gene end by 7 bases; junction bases not matched to a gene: 7. In DNA, the CDR3 is TGTGCCACCACCCGACAGGGAAATTCACCCCTCCACTTT. Protein product: CATTRQGNSPLHF.

The chain combines TRBV2 with TRBJ1-5; TRBD1 matches 8 bases. This CDR3 is 16 amino acids long. After removal of 4 bases from V and 9 bases from J, the junction contained 14 bases not matched to a gene. CDR1 is SNHLY, CDR2 FYNNEI, per germline. This CDR3 is CASSAGPPTGGLPQHF. CDR3 nucleotide sequence: TGTGCCAGCAGTGCCGGGCCCCCTACAGGGGGACTGCCCCAGCATTTT.

The rearrangement links TRBV24-1 to TRBJ2-3, with 12 bases that match TRBD2. Trimming took 3 bases from V and 5 from J; bases not matched to a gene: 8. The CDR3 runs 17 residues. Germline V lookup: CDR1 KGHDR, CDR2 SFDVKD. CDR3 sequence reads: CATSDRTSGAHGDTQYF. DNA of the CDR3: TGTGCCACCAGTGATAGGACTAGCGGGGCTCATGGAGATACGCAGTATTTT.